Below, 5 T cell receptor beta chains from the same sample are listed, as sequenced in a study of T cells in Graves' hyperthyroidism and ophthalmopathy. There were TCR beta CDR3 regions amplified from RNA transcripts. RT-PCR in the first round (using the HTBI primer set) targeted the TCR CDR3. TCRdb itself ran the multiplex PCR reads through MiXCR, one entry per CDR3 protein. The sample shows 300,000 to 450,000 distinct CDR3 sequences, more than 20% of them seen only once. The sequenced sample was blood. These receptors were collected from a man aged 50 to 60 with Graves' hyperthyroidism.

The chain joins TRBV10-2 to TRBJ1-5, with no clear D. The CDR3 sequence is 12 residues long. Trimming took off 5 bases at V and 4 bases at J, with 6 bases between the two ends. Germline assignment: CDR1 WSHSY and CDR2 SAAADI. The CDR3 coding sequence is TGCGCCAGCAGTAACAAGAATCAGCCCCAGCATTTT. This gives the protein CASSNKNQPQHF.

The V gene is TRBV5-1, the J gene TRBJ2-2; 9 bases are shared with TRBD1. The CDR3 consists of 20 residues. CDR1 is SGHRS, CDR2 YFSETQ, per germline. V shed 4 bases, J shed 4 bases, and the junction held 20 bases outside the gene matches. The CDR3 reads CASSATGGSSVRMSTGELFF. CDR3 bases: TGCGCCAGCAGCGCTACAGGGGGCTCGTCTGTGAGGATGAGCACCGGGGAGCTGTTTTTT.

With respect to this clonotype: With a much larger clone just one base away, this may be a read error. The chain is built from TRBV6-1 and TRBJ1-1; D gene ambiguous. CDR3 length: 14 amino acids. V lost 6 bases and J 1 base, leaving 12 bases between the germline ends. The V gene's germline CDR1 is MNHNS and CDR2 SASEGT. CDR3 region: CASSPWARNTEAFF. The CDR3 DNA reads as TGTGCCAGCAGCCCCTGGGCTAGGAACACTGAAGCTTTCTTT.

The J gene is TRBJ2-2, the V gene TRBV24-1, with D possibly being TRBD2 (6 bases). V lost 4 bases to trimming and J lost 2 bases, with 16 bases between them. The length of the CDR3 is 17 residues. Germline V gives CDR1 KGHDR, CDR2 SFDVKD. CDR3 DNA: TGTGCCACCAGTGACGGGAGCCCATCCTTAAACACCGGGGAGCTGTTTTTT. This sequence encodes CATSDGSPSLNTGELFF.

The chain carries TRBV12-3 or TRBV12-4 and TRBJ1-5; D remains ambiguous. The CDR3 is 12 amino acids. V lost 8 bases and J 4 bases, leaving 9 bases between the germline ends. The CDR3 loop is CASSRGNQPQHF. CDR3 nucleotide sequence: TGTGCCAGCTCCCGGGGTAATCAGCCCCAGCATTTT.